This record covers a single T cell receptor beta chain. No antigen is known for it. The sample is drawn from a study of Ad26.COV2.S vaccination and SARS-CoV-2 variants. Study-wide findings and caveats: Non-spike TCR breadth did not differ much between vaccine and placebo recipients. Substantial post-vaccination breadth of spike-specific CD8+ and CD4+ T cell responses was reported.

The CDR3 is 16 amino acids. Germline trimming cut 6 bases from V and 0 bases from J; bases unmatched to any gene: 4. Germline-derived CDR1 and CDR2 are SQVTM and ANQGSEA. Using immunoSEQ multiplex PCR, the repertoire was profiled, and TCRdb retains in-frame clones only, with some absent. There are about 440,000 clones in the sample; approximately 90% occur only once, and about 13% lies in the top ten. The treatment denotes: about 20 received Ad26.COV2.S at low or high dose, single or two shots; a few received placebo; per-sample allocation not given. Sampling happened 63 days after the first vaccine or placebo injection. Its platform was an Ad26 vector, and its expressed antigen was Wuhan-strain SARS-CoV-2 spike.

This chain joins TRBV29-1 and TRBJ2-2; the match to TRBD2 covers 13 bases. The sample here was peripheral blood, taken in a trial of Ad26.COV2.S vaccine versus placebo. This TCR derives from a person aged 18-60 years who received the Ad26.COV2.S COVID-19 vaccine or a placebo. The CDR3 nucleotides are TGCAGCGTCGGACTAGCGGGAGCGCCGAACACCGGGGAGCTGTTTTTT. Translating gives CSVGLAGAPNTGELFF.